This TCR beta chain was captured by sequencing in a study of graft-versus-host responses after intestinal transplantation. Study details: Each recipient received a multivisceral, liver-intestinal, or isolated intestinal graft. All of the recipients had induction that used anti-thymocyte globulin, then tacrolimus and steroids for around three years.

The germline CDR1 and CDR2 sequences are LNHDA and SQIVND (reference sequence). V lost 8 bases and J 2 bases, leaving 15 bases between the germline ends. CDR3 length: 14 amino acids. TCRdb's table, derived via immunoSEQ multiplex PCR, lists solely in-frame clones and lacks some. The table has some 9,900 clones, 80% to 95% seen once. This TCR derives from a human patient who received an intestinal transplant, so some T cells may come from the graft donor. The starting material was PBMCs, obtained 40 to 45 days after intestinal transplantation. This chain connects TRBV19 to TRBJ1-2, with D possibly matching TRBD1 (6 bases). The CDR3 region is CASGPEGGNYGYTF. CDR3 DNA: TGTGCCAGTGGCCCAGAGGGGGGAAACTATGGCTACACCTTC.